This T cell receptor beta chain stems from a study of blood T cells in healthy people across ages. Notes on the study in general: The CMV status of each donor remained undetermined, and this could have confounded shifts in expanded clonotypes.

As for this clonotype: Its antigen is as yet unknown.

With a J-beta primer mix and a sample-barcoded 5' primer, a second PCR ran about 7 to 12 cycles. TCRdb redid the calling of the 5' RACE reads with MiXCR, one entry per CDR3 protein. The sample yields 580,000 or so distinct CDR3 sequences, around 48% seen once. The length of the CDR3 is 17 residues. The J segment lost 9 bases and the V segment lost 2 bases, leaving 13 bases of the junction unmatched. Per the germline V gene, CDR1 is SGHRS and CDR2 is YFSETQ. Peripheral blood from each donor was collected in a volume of roughly 9.8 milliliters. The sequencing input was blood. This rearrangement joins TRBV5-1 to TRBJ2-1; 11 bases line up with TRBD2. This clonotype was sampled from a man aged 80 or over in good health. For the CDR3, the DNA is TGCGCCAGCAGCTTACCCAAACTAGCGGGAGTGCAGGGTGAGCAGTTCTTC. This codes for CASSLPKLAGVQGEQFF.